This TCR beta chain was identified during a study of monozygotic twins with inflammatory bowel disease. TCRdb reprocessed the 5' RACE reads and reports one entry per CDR3 protein, with no DNA. Here the sample table reports 300,000 to 350,000 distinct CDR3 sequences. The CDR3 covers 14 residues. Germline V gives CDR1 SGHRS, CDR2 YFSETQ. The source is a human donor with ulcerative colitis or Crohn's disease, or a healthy co-twin of an affected twin (not recorded which). The chain recombines TRBV5-1 with TRBJ2-3; the TCRdb D gene call, TRBD1, has no DNA to confirm it. Material for sequencing was blood. The CDR3 reads CASSTWSAVDTQYF.